A selection of T cell receptor beta chains follows, all from one sample in a study of shared clonotypes between healthy human individuals. Here immunoSEQ multiplex PCR was the method, and the copy in TCRdb shows in-frame clones only, minus some. Here the sample spans 2 million to 2.5 million clones, roughly 94% being singletons. The material sequenced was naive CD4+ T cells sorted from blood. These receptors all stem from a man aged 18 to 30 in good health. Each CDR3 is given with its conserved first and last residue. The D gene is left open where the match is weak. The size entry is marked missing in some rows and otherwise reads once, few, many or a size class.

CDR3 protein: CASSFRDRVTGELFF; CDR3 DNA: TGTGCCAGCAGCTTCCGGGACAGGGTTACCGGGGAGCTGTTTTTT; clone size: .; D gene: TRBD1; J gene: TRBJ2-2; V gene: TRBV11-2
CDR3 protein: CAISDGTTSYEQYF; CDR3 DNA: TGTGCCATCAGTGACGGGACCACCAGCTACGAGCAGTACTTC; clone size: .; D gene: .; J gene: TRBJ2-7; V gene: TRBV10-3
CDR3 protein: CASSLEGQDDEQYF; CDR3 DNA: TGCGCCAGCAGCTTGGAGGGACAGGACGACGAGCAGTACTTC; clone size: .; D gene: TRBD1; J gene: TRBJ2-7; V gene: TRBV5-1
CDR3 protein: CASSPSEGGIGELFF; CDR3 DNA: TGTGCCAGCAGTCCCTCCGAGGGGGGGATCGGGGAGCTGTTTTTT; clone size: .; D gene: .; J gene: TRBJ2-2; V gene: TRBV28
CDR3 protein: CASSAHRERGSYNEQFF; CDR3 DNA: TGTGCCAGCAGCGCCCACAGAGAGCGAGGCTCCTACAATGAGCAGTTCTTC; clone size: .; D gene: .; J gene: TRBJ2-1; V gene: TRBV9
CDR3 protein: CASSPRTGTSTDTQYF; CDR3 DNA: TGCGCCAGCAGCCCGCGGACAGGGACTAGCACAGATACGCAGTATTTT; clone size: .; D gene: TRBD1; J gene: TRBJ2-3; V gene: TRBV4-3
CDR3 protein: CASSVDMFTVYEQYF; CDR3 DNA: TGTGCCAGCAGCGTAGACATGTTTACAGTATACGAGCAGTACTTC; clone size: .; D gene: .; J gene: TRBJ2-7; V gene: TRBV9
CDR3 protein: CAISANTGTGLTGELFF; CDR3 DNA: TGTGCCATCAGTGCTAATACCGGGACAGGGTTGACCGGGGAGCTGTTTTTT; clone size: .; D gene: TRBD1; J gene: TRBJ2-2; V gene: TRBV10-3
CDR3 protein: CASRMTGGGRISGYTF; CDR3 DNA: TGTGCCAGCAGAATGACAGGGGGCGGAAGGATTAGTGGCTACACCTTC; clone size: .; D gene: TRBD1; J gene: TRBJ1-2; V gene: TRBV28
CDR3 protein: CATGWGGFGEQFF; CDR3 DNA: TGTGCCACCGGCTGGGGAGGTTTCGGTGAGCAGTTCTTC; clone size: many; D gene: .; J gene: TRBJ2-1; V gene: TRBV15
CDR3 protein: CASSYFSLRGEKLFF; CDR3 DNA: TGTGCCAGCAGTTATTTTTCTTTGCGGGGTGAAAAACTGTTTTTT; clone size: .; D gene: .; J gene: TRBJ1-4; V gene: TRBV28
CDR3 protein: CVYNEQFF; CDR3 DNA: TGTGTCTACAATGAGCAGTTCTTC; clone size: .; D gene: .; J gene: TRBJ2-1; V gene: TRBV19
CDR3 protein: CASSPSSGNQPQHF; CDR3 DNA: TGTGCCAGCTCACCATCATCAGGCAATCAGCCCCAGCATTTT; clone size: .; D gene: .; J gene: TRBJ1-5; V gene: TRBV18
CDR3 protein: CASSLRQGATNEKLFF; CDR3 DNA: TGCGCCAGCAGCTTGCGACAGGGGGCTACTAATGAAAAACTGTTTTTT; clone size: .; D gene: TRBD1; J gene: TRBJ1-4; V gene: TRBV5-1
CDR3 protein: CASSIQGLSKNIQYF; CDR3 DNA: TGTGCCAGTAGTATACAGGGCTTGAGCAAAAACATTCAGTACTTC; clone size: .; D gene: .; J gene: TRBJ2-4; V gene: TRBV19
CDR3 protein: CASSLRTDPYEQYF; CDR3 DNA: TGTGCCAGCAGCCTTCGGACAGACCCCTACGAGCAGTACTTC; clone size: many; D gene: .; J gene: TRBJ2-7; V gene: TRBV9
CDR3 protein: CASTFSGSTDTQYF; CDR3 DNA: TGTGCCAGCACCTTTAGCGGGAGCACAGATACGCAGTATTTT; clone size: .; D gene: TRBD2; J gene: TRBJ2-3; V gene: TRBV7-2
CDR3 protein: CASSPAPSGAKQETQYF; CDR3 DNA: TGTGCCAGCAGCCCCGCCCCTAGCGGGGCGAAACAAGAGACCCAGTACTTC; clone size: .; D gene: TRBD2; J gene: TRBJ2-5; V gene: TRBV9
CDR3 protein: CASSLRLLMNTEAFF; CDR3 DNA: TGTGCCAGCAGTTTACGTCTGCTCATGAACACTGAAGCTTTCTTT; clone size: .; D gene: .; J gene: TRBJ1-1; V gene: TRBV28
CDR3 protein: CASSPGGQITYEQYF; CDR3 DNA: TGTGCCAGCTCACCCGGGGGACAGATAACCTACGAGCAGTACTTC; clone size: .; D gene: .; J gene: TRBJ2-7; V gene: TRBV18
CDR3 protein: CASSTLAGAGGTQYF; CDR3 DNA: TGTGCCAGTAGTACGCTAGCGGGAGCGGGAGGGACGCAGTATTTT; clone size: .; D gene: TRBD2; J gene: TRBJ2-3; V gene: TRBV19
CDR3 protein: CASSLLAGDGPNYGYTF; CDR3 DNA: TGTGCCAGCTCACTCCTCGCAGGGGATGGTCCGAACTATGGCTACACCTTC; clone size: .; D gene: .; J gene: TRBJ1-2; V gene: TRBV18
CDR3 protein: CAWSGALTGELFF; CDR3 DNA: TGTGCCTGGAGTGGGGCCCTGACCGGGGAGCTGTTTTTT; clone size: .; D gene: .; J gene: TRBJ2-2; V gene: TRBV30
CDR3 protein: CASSLGLVGHEQYF; CDR3 DNA: TGCGCCAGCAGCTTGGGACTAGTGGGCCACGAGCAGTACTTC; clone size: .; D gene: .; J gene: TRBJ2-7; V gene: TRBV5-1
CDR3 protein: CASSFGQQQPQHF; CDR3 DNA: TGTGCCAGCAGTTTTGGCCAGCAACAGCCCCAGCATTTT; clone size: .; D gene: .; J gene: TRBJ1-5; V gene: TRBV2
CDR3 protein: CASSQGGQGRETQYF; CDR3 DNA: TGCGCCAGCAGCCAAGGAGGACAAGGCAGGGAGACCCAGTACTTC; clone size: .; D gene: .; J gene: TRBJ2-5; V gene: TRBV4-3
CDR3 protein: CASSLGVDNFGNEQFF; CDR3 DNA: TGTGCCAGCAGCTTGGGGGTGGACAACTTCGGCAATGAGCAGTTCTTC; clone size: .; D gene: .; J gene: TRBJ2-1; V gene: TRBV5-6
CDR3 protein: CASSYRGATEAFF; CDR3 DNA: TGTGCCAGCAGTTACAGGGGGGCCACTGAAGCTTTCTTT; clone size: .; D gene: TRBD1; J gene: TRBJ1-1; V gene: TRBV2
CDR3 protein: CASSAQTLTGRRTDTQYF; CDR3 DNA: TGTGCCAGCAGCGCCCAGACTTTGACAGGGCGACGCACAGATACGCAGTATTTT; clone size: .; D gene: TRBD1; J gene: TRBJ2-3; V gene: TRBV9
CDR3 protein: CASRVTVTGNTIYF; CDR3 DNA: TGTGCCAGCAGAGTTACAGTGACTGGAAACACCATATATTTT; clone size: .; D gene: .; J gene: TRBJ1-3; V gene: TRBV2
CDR3 protein: CASSQFGLGEQYF; CDR3 DNA: TGCGCCAGCAGCCAATTCGGGTTGGGCGAGCAGTACTTC; clone size: few; D gene: .; J gene: TRBJ2-7; V gene: TRBV4-1
CDR3 protein: CASSGPDRGPPYEQYF; CDR3 DNA: TGTGCCAGCAGTGGCCCGGACAGGGGTCCTCCCTACGAGCAGTACTTC; clone size: few; D gene: TRBD1; J gene: TRBJ2-7; V gene: TRBV6-1
CDR3 protein: CAWTRIANTEAFF; CDR3 DNA: TGTGCCTGGACTAGGATAGCGAACACTGAAGCTTTCTTT; clone size: .; D gene: .; J gene: TRBJ1-1; V gene: TRBV30
CDR3 protein: CASSQGTQGGNEKLFF; CDR3 DNA: TGCGCCAGCAGCCAGGGGACACAGGGGGGTAATGAAAAACTGTTTTTT; clone size: .; D gene: TRBD1; J gene: TRBJ1-4; V gene: TRBV4-1
CDR3 protein: CAWSQKGSEQFF; CDR3 DNA: TGTGCCTGGAGCCAAAAGGGGAGCGAGCAGTTCTTC; clone size: .; D gene: .; J gene: TRBJ2-1; V gene: TRBV30
CDR3 protein: CASRALGYTF; CDR3 DNA: TGTGCCAGCAGGGCCCTTGGCTACACCTTC; clone size: .; D gene: .; J gene: TRBJ1-2; V gene: TRBV28
CDR3 protein: CASSLAYGSSTDTQYF; CDR3 DNA: TGCGCCAGCAGCTTGGCCTACGGGTCGAGCACAGATACGCAGTATTTT; clone size: .; D gene: .; J gene: TRBJ2-3; V gene: TRBV5-1
CDR3 protein: CASSPLGKETQYF; CDR3 DNA: TGTGCCAGCTCACCACTAGGGAAAGAGACCCAGTACTTC; clone size: .; D gene: .; J gene: TRBJ2-5; V gene: TRBV18
CDR3 protein: CATSRDSLGIPSPLHF; CDR3 DNA: TGTGCCACCAGCAGAGACAGCTTGGGGATTCCTTCACCCCTCCACTTT; clone size: .; D gene: .; J gene: TRBJ1-6; V gene: TRBV15
CDR3 protein: CASSSRGGLGGNTIYF; CDR3 DNA: TGTGCCAGCAGCTCACGAGGGGGACTTGGAGGAAACACCATATATTTT; clone size: .; D gene: .; J gene: TRBJ1-3; V gene: TRBV11-2
CDR3 protein: CASSLVLGTGSYNSPLHF; CDR3 DNA: TGTGCCAGCAGCTTAGTATTGGGGACAGGCTCCTATAATTCACCCCTCCACTTT; clone size: .; D gene: TRBD1; J gene: TRBJ1-6; V gene: TRBV7-2
CDR3 protein: CASSQDREFYEQYF; CDR3 DNA: TGCGCCAGCAGCCAAGACCGGGAGTTCTACGAGCAGTACTTC; clone size: .; D gene: .; J gene: TRBJ2-7; V gene: TRBV4-3
CDR3 protein: CAWSGSTYEQYF; CDR3 DNA: TGTGCCTGGAGCGGCTCGACATACGAGCAGTACTTC; clone size: .; D gene: .; J gene: TRBJ2-7; V gene: TRBV30
CDR3 protein: CSISRGTNTEAFF; CDR3 DNA: TGCAGCATCTCGCGGGGGACGAACACTGAAGCTTTCTTT; clone size: once; D gene: .; J gene: TRBJ1-1; V gene: TRBV29-1
CDR3 protein: CASRKITLDRGRATGELFF; CDR3 DNA: TGTGCCAGCAGAAAAATCACCCTAGACAGGGGACGGGCCACCGGGGAGCTGTTTTTT; clone size: .; D gene: TRBD1; J gene: TRBJ2-2; V gene: TRBV27
CDR3 protein: CASSSGTGRGGTDTQYF; CDR3 DNA: TGTGCCAGCAGCTCCGGAACGGGGCGGGGGGGCACAGATACGCAGTATTTT; clone size: once; D gene: TRBD2; J gene: TRBJ2-3; V gene: TRBV7-3
CDR3 protein: CASRDRTDRTGELFF; CDR3 DNA: TGCGCCAGCAGAGACCGGACAGATAGGACCGGGGAGCTGTTTTTT; clone size: .; D gene: .; J gene: TRBJ2-2; V gene: TRBV5-1
CDR3 protein: CASSDRWGAYNEQFF; CDR3 DNA: TGTGCCAGCAGTGACCGGTGGGGGGCCTACAATGAGCAGTTCTTC; clone size: .; D gene: .; J gene: TRBJ2-1; V gene: TRBV2
CDR3 protein: CTSSQDKGTGNSPLHF; CDR3 DNA: TGCACCAGCAGCCAAGATAAAGGGACAGGGAATTCACCCCTCCACTTT; clone size: .; D gene: .; J gene: TRBJ1-6; V gene: TRBV1
CDR3 protein: CASSPPWWRETSEQYF; CDR3 DNA: TGTGCCAGCAGCCCGCCCTGGTGGCGAGAGACCAGCGAGCAGTACTTC; clone size: .; D gene: .; J gene: TRBJ2-7; V gene: TRBV28
CDR3 protein: CASSVRDNTEAFF; CDR3 DNA: TGTGCCAGCAGCGTACGGGATAACACTGAAGCTTTCTTT; clone size: .; D gene: .; J gene: TRBJ1-1; V gene: TRBV9
CDR3 protein: CASSLAPLSSGSNEQFF; CDR3 DNA: TGTGCCAGCAGCTTAGCCCCTTTGAGTAGCGGGAGCAATGAGCAGTTCTTC; clone size: .; D gene: TRBD2; J gene: TRBJ2-1; V gene: TRBV7-8
CDR3 protein: CASSQSGGSDQPQHF; CDR3 DNA: TGTGCCAGCAGCCAGTCGGGGGGTTCGGATCAGCCCCAGCATTTT; clone size: .; D gene: .; J gene: TRBJ1-5; V gene: TRBV4-2